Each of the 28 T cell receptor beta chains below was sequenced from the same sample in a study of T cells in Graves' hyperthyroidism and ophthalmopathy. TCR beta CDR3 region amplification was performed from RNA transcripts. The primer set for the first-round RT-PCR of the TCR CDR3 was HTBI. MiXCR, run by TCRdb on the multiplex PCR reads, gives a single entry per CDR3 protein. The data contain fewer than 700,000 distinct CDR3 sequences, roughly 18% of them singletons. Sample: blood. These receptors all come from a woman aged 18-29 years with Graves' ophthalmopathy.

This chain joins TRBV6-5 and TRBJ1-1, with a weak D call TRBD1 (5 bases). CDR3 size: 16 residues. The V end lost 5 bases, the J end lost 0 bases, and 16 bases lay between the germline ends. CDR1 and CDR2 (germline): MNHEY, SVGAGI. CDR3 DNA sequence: TGTGCCAGCAGTGCTGCCTCGGGACCGGTGAACACTGAAGCTTTCTTT. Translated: CASSAASGPVNTEAFF.

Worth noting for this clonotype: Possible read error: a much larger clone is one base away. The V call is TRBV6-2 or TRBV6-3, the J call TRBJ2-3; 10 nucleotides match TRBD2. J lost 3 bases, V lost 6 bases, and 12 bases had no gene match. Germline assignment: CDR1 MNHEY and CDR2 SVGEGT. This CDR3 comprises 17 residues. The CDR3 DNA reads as TGTGCCAGCAGGGACGCCACTAGCGGGGCCGGTACAGATACGCAGTATTTT. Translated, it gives CASRDATSGAGTDTQYF.

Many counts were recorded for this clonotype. CDR3 residues: CSVRQGQETQYF. CDR3 DNA sequence: TGCAGCGTACGACAGGGACAAGAGACCCAGTACTTC. This rearrangement joins TRBV29-1 to TRBJ2-5, with 7 bases that match TRBD1. Germline trimming cut 6 bases from V and 2 bases from J; bases unmatched to any gene: 3. CDR1 is SQVTM and CDR2 is ANQGSEA in the germline V gene. The CDR3 sequence is 12 residues long.

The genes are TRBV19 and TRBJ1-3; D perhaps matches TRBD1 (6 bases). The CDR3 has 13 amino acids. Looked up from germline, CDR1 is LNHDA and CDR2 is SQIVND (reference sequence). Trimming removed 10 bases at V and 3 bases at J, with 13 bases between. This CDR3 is CATGTLGGNTIYF. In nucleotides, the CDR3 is TGTGCCACCGGGACACTGGGTGGAAACACCATATATTTT.

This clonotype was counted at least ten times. CDR3 sequence reads: CASSETGLVNEQFF. CDR3 nucleotide sequence: TGTGCCAGCAGTGAGACAGGGCTCGTCAATGAGCAGTTCTTC. V is TRBV6-1 and J is TRBJ2-1, with TRBD1 matching 7 bases. The CDR3 is 14 amino acids. The V gene end was trimmed by 3 bases and the J gene end by 6 bases; junction bases not matched to a gene: 5. Per germline, CDR1 MNHNS and CDR2 SASEGT.

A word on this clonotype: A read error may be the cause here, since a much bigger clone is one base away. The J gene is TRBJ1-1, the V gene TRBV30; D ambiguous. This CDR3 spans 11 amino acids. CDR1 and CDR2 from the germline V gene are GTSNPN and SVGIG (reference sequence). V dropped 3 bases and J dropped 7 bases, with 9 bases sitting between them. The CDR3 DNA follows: TGTGCCTGGAGAGTGAGAATTGAAGCTTTCTTT. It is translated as CAWRVRIEAFF.

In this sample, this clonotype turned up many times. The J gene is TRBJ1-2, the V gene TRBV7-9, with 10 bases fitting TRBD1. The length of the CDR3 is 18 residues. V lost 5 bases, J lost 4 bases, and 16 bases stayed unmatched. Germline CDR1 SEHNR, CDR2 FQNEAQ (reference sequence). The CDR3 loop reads CASSGSETGGTALYGYTF. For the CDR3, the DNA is TGTGCCAGCAGCGGATCTGAGACAGGGGGCACGGCGCTCTATGGCTACACCTTC. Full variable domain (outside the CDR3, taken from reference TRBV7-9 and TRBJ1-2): DTGVSQNPRHKITKRGQNVTFRCDPISEHNRLYWYRQTLGQGPEFLTYFQNEAQLEKSRLLSDRFSAERPKGSFSTLEIQRTEQGDSAMYLCASSGSETGGTALYGYTFGSGTRLTVV.

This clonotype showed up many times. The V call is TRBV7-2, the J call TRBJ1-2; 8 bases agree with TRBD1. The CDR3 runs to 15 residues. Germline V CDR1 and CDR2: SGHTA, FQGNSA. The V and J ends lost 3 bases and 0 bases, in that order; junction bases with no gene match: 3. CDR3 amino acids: CASSLVTGANYGYTF. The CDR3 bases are TGTGCCAGCAGCTTGGTGACAGGGGCTAACTATGGCTACACCTTC.

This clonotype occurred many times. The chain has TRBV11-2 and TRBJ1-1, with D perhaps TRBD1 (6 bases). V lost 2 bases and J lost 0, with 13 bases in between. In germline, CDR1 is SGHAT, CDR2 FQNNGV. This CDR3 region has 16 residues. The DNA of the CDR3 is TGTGCCAGCAGCTTATGGGGGCCGATACTGAACACTGAAGCTTTCTTT. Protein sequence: CASSLWGPILNTEAFF.

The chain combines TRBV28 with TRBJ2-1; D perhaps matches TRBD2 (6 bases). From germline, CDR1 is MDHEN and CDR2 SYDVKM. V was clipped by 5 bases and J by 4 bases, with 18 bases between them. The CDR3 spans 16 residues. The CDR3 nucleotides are TGTGCCAGCAGTCGCCGGGCCCGGGGGAGGTACAATGAGCAGTTCTTC. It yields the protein CASSRRARGRYNEQFF.

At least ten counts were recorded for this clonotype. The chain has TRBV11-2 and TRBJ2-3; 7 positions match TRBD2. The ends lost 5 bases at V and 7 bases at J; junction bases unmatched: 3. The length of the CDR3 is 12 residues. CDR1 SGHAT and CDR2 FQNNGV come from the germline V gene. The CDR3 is CASSAGVNTQYF. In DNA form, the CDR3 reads TGTGCCAGCAGCGCGGGGGTAAATACGCAGTATTTT.

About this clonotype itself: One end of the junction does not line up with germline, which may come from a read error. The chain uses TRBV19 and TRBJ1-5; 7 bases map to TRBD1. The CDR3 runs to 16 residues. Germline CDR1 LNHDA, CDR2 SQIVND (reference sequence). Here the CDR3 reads CASSRAWAGGNRPQHF. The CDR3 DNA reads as TGTGCCAGTAGTAGGGCTTGGGCAGGGGGGAATCGGCCCCAGCATTTT.

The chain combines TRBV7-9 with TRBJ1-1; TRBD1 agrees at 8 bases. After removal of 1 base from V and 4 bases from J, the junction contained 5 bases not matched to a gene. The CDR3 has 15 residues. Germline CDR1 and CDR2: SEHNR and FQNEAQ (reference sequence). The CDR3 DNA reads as TGTGCCAGCAGCTTAGGGAGGACAGGGCTCACTGAAGCTTTCTTT. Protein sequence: CASSLGRTGLTEAFF.

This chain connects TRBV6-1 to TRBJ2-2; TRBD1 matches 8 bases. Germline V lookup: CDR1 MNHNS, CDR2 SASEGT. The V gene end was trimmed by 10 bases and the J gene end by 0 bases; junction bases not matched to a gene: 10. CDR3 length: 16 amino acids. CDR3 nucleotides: TGTGCCACGATGGACAGGGACGTAACGAACACCGGGGAGCTGTTTTTT. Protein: CATMDRDVTNTGELFF.

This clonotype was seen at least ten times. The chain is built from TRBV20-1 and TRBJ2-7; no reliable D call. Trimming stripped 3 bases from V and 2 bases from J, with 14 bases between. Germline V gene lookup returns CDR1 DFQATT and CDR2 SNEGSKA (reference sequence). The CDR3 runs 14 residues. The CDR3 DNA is TGCAGTGCTAGCAGGCCTTCTACAACCTACGAGCAGTACTTC. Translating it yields CSASRPSTTYEQYF.

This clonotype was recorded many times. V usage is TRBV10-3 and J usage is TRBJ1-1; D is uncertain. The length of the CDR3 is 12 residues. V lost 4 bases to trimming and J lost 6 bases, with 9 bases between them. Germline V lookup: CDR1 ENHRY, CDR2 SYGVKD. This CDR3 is CAISGQMAEAFF. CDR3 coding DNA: TGTGCCATCAGTGGTCAGATGGCTGAAGCTTTCTTT.

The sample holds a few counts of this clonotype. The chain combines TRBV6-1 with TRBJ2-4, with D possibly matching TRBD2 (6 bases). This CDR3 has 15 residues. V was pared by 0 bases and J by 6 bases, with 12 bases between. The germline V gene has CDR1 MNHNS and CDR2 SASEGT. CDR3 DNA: TGTGCCAGCAGTGAAGCGGGGGGTCGGGGAAACATTCAGTACTTC. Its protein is CASSEAGGRGNIQYF.

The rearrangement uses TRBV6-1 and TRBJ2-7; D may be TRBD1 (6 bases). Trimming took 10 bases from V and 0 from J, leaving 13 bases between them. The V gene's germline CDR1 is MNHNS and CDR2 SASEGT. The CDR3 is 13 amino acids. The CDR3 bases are TGTGCCACACACAGGGATAGCTCCTACGAGCAGTACTTC. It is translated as CATHRDSSYEQYF.

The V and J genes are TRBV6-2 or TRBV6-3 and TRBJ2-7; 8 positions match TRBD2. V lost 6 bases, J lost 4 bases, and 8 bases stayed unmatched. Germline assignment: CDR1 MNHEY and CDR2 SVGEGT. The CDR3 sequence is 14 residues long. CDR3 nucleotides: TGTGCCAGCAGGGACGAGAGCGGGAGTTACGAGCAGTACTTC. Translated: CASRDESGSYEQYF.

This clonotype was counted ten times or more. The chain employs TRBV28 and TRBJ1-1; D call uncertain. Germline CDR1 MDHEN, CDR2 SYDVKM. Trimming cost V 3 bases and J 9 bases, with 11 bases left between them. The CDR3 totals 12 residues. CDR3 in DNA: TGTGCCAGCAGTTTTTACTTTTCCCAAGCTTTCTTT. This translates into CASSFYFSQAFF.

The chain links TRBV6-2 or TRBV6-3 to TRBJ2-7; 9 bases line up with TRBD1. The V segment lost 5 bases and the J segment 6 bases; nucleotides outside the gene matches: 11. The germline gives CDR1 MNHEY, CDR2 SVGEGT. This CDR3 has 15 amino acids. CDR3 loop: CASSPGGTGYSEQYF. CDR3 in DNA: TGTGCCAGCAGTCCTGGCGGGACAGGGTACTCCGAGCAGTACTTC.

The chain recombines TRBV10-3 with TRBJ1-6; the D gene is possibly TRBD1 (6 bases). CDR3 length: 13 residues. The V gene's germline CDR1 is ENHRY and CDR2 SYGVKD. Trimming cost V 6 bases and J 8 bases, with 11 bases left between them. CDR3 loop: CAISRDTYSPLHF. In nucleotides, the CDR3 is TGTGCCATCAGCCGGGACACTTATTCACCCCTCCACTTT.

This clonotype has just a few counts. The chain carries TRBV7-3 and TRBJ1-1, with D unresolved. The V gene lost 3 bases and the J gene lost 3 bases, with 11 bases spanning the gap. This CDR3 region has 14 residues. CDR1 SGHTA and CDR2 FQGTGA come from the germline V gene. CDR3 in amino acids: CASSLGSAHTEAFF. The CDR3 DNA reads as TGTGCCAGCAGCTTGGGTTCAGCACACACTGAAGCTTTCTTT.

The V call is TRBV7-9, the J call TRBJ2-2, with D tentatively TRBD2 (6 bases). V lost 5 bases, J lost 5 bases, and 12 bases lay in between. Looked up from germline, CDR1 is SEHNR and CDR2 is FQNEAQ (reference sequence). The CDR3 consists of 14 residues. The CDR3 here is CASSPRLETGELFF. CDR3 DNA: TGTGCCAGCAGCCCCCGACTAGAAACCGGGGAGCTGTTTTTT.

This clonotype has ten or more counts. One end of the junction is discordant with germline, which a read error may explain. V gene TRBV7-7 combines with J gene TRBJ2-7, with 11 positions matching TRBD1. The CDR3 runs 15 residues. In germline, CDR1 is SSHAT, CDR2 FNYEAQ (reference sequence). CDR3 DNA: TGTGCTAGCAGCCCGGGACAGGGGGAGTCCTACGAGCAGTACTTC. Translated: CASSPGQGESYEQYF. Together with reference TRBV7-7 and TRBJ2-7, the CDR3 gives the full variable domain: GAGVSQSPRYKVTKRGQDVTLRCDPISSHATLYWYQQALGQGPEFLTYFNYEAQPDKSGLPSDRFSAERPEGSISTLTIQRTEQRDSAMYRCASSPGQGESYEQYFGPGTRLTVT.

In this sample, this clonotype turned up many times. The CDR3 DNA reads TGTGCCTGGACAGGGAATCAAGAGACCCAGTACTTC. Protein product: CAWTGNQETQYF. The V gene is TRBV30, the J gene TRBJ2-5; tentatively, D is TRBD1 (5 bases). The CDR3 sequence is 12 residues long. The germline V gene has CDR1 GTSNPN and CDR2 SVGIG (reference sequence). Trimming removed 4 bases at V and 2 bases at J, with 8 bases between.

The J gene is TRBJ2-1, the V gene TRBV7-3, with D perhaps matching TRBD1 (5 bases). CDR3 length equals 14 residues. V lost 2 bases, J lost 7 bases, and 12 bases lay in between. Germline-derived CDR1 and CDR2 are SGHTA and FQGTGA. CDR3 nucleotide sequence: TGTGCCAGCAGCTTAGGGCGACAGCAGAATGAGCAGTTCTTC. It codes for CASSLGRQQNEQFF.

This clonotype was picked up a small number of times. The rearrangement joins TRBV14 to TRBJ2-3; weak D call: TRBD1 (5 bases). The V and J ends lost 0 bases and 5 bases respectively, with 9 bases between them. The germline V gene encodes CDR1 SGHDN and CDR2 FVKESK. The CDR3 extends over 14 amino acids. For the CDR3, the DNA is TGTGCCAGCAGCCAAGACAGGGAAGAAGATACGCAGTATTTT. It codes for CASSQDREEDTQYF.